This passage covers 3 T cell receptor beta chains from one sample sequenced in a study of long-term antiretroviral therapy in people with HIV. A v3.0 immunoSEQ assay was performed at survey level. The method was immunoSEQ multiplex PCR; TCRdb's version includes in-frame clones alone and lacks a portion of them. The sample records about 27,000 clones, roughly 85% being singletons. Specimen: unsorted PBMCs, collected 2.3 years after starting antiretroviral therapy. The receptors here all came from a man aged 40-55 years with HIV.

This clone has more than one count but fewer than ten. The gene calls are TRBV13 and TRBJ2-7; tentative D call: TRBD1 (5 bases). The CDR3 totals 13 residues. V shed 1 base and J shed 4 bases, with 8 bases lying between them. Germline CDR1 PRHDT, CDR2 FYEKMQ (reference sequence). The CDR3 DNA is TGTGCCAGCAGCTTAGAGGGGAATTACGAGCAGTACTTC. Amino acids: CASSLEGNYEQYF. The variable domain in full, with the rest retrieved from reference TRBV13 and TRBJ2-7, is AAGVIQSPRHLIKEKRETATLKCYPIPRHDTVYWYQQGPGQDPQFLISFYEKMQSDKGSIPDRFSAQQFSDYHSELNMSSLELGDSALYFCASSLEGNYEQYFGPGTRLTVT.

Here the CDR3 reads CASSLRGTSGPLGEQFF. In DNA, the CDR3 is TGTGCCAGCAGCTTGAGGGGGACTAGCGGTCCCCTGGGGGAGCAGTTCTTC. The gene calls are TRBV27 and TRBJ2-1, with TRBD2 matching over 11 bases. CDR1 and CDR2 (germline): MNHEY, SMNVEV (reference sequence). CDR3 length equals 17 residues. Trimming took 6 bases from V and 10 from J; bases not matched to a gene: 17.

The V call is TRBV18, the J call TRBJ1-6; D call uncertain. The V and J ends lost 2 bases and 3 bases respectively, with 8 bases between them. The germline gives CDR1 KGHSH, CDR2 LQKENI. This CDR3 is 15 amino acids long. In nucleotides, the CDR3 is TGTGCCAGCTCACCAACGGGTCTCTATAATTCACCCCTCCACTTT. Translating it yields CASSPTGLYNSPLHF.